This TCR beta chain originates from a study of blood T cell repertoires in COVID-19. As for the study in general: Samples taken during acute and convalescent COVID-19 were collected in the United States, Italy and Spain. From T cells, B-cell-depleted T cells, or PBMCs came the material, which was cDNA or gDNA.

Per the original methods: From reference gene primer amplification, estimates of nucleated cell counts were derived. Sequencing was performed with immunoSEQ multiplex PCR; in TCRdb, only in-frame clones are kept and a portion is missing. The V and J calls and the clone size are those of that table, but D and trimming were determined from the DNA. The data contain 150,000 to 200,000 clones, roughly 75% of them singletons. CDR1 is MNHNS, CDR2 SASEGT, per germline. This CDR3 is 14 amino acids long. The V gene lost 3 bases and the J gene lost 5 bases, with 13 bases spanning the gap. This clone appeared a few times.

This chain links TRBV6-1 with TRBJ2-5; D is perhaps TRBD1 (6 bases). The sample taken for sequencing was peripheral blood. The source is a man between 65 and 85 years old with active or convalescent COVID-19. CDR3 DNA sequence: TGTGCCAGCAGTGACCCTTACAGGGTGGAGACCCAGTACTTC. Translation: CASSDPYRVETQYF.